One sample yielded the 9 T cell receptor beta chains listed below, sequenced in a study of blood T cell repertoires in COVID-19. The repertoire was sequenced with immunoSEQ multiplex PCR; TCRdb's copy has only in-frame clones and lacks some. The table has around 180,000 clones, roughly 84% seen once. The sequenced sample was peripheral blood. These receptors were obtained from a human donor in a cohort sampled during active COVID-19.

The V gene is TRBV27, the J gene TRBJ2-5; TRBD2 matches at 11 bases. V shed 2 bases, J shed 5 bases, and the junction held 10 bases outside the gene matches. The germline gives CDR1 MNHEY, CDR2 SMNVEV (reference sequence). The CDR3 contains 17 residues. In nucleotides, the CDR3 is TGTGCCAGCAGTTTAGGACCTAGCGGGGGGTTCCGCGAGACCCAGTACTTC. Its protein is CASSLGPSGGFRETQYF.

This CDR3 is CAGFQGAGYGYTF. CDR3 sequence (DNA): TGTGCCGGATTCCAGGGGGCGGGCTATGGCTACACCTTC. The chain couples TRBV3-1 (or the pseudogene TRBV3-2) to TRBJ1-2; TRBD1 matches at 8 bases. Trimming removed 11 bases from V and 4 bases from J; junction bases left unmatched: 9. The CDR3 is made up of 13 amino acids. Germline values: CDR1 LGHDT, CDR2 YNNKEL (reference sequence).

The chain recombines TRBV4-2 with TRBJ1-3; D gene uncertain. Germline assignment: CDR1 LGHNA and CDR2 YNFKEQ. CDR3 length equals 15 residues. Trimming removed 7 bases from V and 0 bases from J, with 13 bases in between. CDR3 coding DNA: TGTGCCAGCACTCCGTCGCCAGACTCTGGAAACACCATATATTTT. Amino acids: CASTPSPDSGNTIYF.

The rearrangement links TRBV7-3 to TRBJ1-1, with 9 bases aligning to TRBD1. V was clipped by 5 bases and J by 3 bases; unmatched bases: 7. The CDR3 is made up of 15 amino acids. Germline V gives CDR1 SGHTA, CDR2 FQGTGA. The CDR3 loop is CASSPWTGEYTEAFF. CDR3 DNA: TGTGCCAGCAGCCCGTGGACAGGGGAGTACACTGAAGCTTTCTTT.

Here the CDR3 DNA reads TGTGCCAGCAGGCCACAGGGCTACGAGCAGTACTTC. Translation: CASRPQGYEQYF. The rearrangement links TRBV2 to TRBJ2-7, with D possibly matching TRBD1 (6 bases). The CDR3 totals 12 residues. The V end lost 6 bases, the J end lost 3 bases, and 9 bases lay between the germline ends. Germline V gene lookup returns CDR1 SNHLY and CDR2 FYNNEI. The full variable domain, in which reference TRBV2 and TRBJ2-7 provide the parts outside the CDR3, is EPEVTQTPSHQVTQMGQEVILRCVPISNHLYFYWYRQILGQKVEFLVSFYNNEISEKSEIFDDQFSVERPDGSNFTLKIRSTKLEDSAMYFCASRPQGYEQYFGPGTRLTVT.

This clone was counted between two and nine times. V usage is TRBV19 and J usage is TRBJ2-7; 9 nucleotides line up with TRBD1. This CDR3 has 15 residues. Germline-derived CDR1 and CDR2 are LNHDA and SQIVND (reference sequence). After removal of 4 bases from V and 2 bases from J, the junction contained 6 bases not matched to a gene. CDR3 DNA: TGTGCCAGTAGTAGCCTGGGACAGGGACCCTACGAGCAGTACTTC. As protein: CASSSLGQGPYEQYF.

This chain's CDR3 is CASNVAAGTEAFF. Here the CDR3 DNA reads TGTGCCAGCAACGTCGCTGCGGGAACTGAAGCTTTCTTT. The V and J genes are TRBV5-6 and TRBJ1-1; D uncertain. The germline V and J ends were trimmed by 6 bases and 5 bases, with 14 bases remaining between them. The CDR3 loop spans 13 amino acids. CDR1 is SGHDT and CDR2 is YYEEEE in the germline V gene.

The J gene is TRBJ2-3, the V gene TRBV18; D gene uncertain. The CDR3 loop spans 14 amino acids. Trimming took off 4 bases at V and 6 bases at J, with 14 bases between the two ends. Germline V lookup: CDR1 KGHSH, CDR2 LQKENI. Written as DNA, the CDR3 is TGTGCCAGCTCACAGCACCCTCCCCCGGATACGCAGTATTTT. Translated: CASSQHPPPDTQYF. Looking up the rest from reference TRBV18 and TRBJ2-3 gives the full variable domain: NAGVMQNPRHLVRRRGQEARLRCSPMKGHSHVYWYRQLPEEGLKFMVYLQKENIIDESGMPKERFSAEFPKEGPSILRIQQVVRGDSAAYFCASSQHPPPDTQYFGPGTRLTVL.

For this clone: Sequence at one end of the junction differs from germline and may be a read error. The chain links TRBV7-7 to TRBJ2-1; 9 positions match TRBD2. Germline V gene sequence: CDR1 SSHAT, CDR2 FNYEAQ (reference sequence). The CDR3 covers 17 residues. The CDR3 loop reads CASSPALAGASYNEQFF. CDR3 sequence (DNA): TGTGCTAGCAGCCCAGCTTTAGCGGGAGCCTCATACAATGAGCAGTTCTTC.